This T cell receptor (beta chain) originates from a study of blood T cell repertoires in COVID-19. As for the study in general: Donors in the United States, Italy and Spain gave samples during acute or convalescent COVID-19.

The table came from immunoSEQ multiplex PCR; TCRdb's copy has only in-frame clones and leaves some out. Of about 160,000 clones in the sample, over 70% were seen once. This study enrolled people aged 18 to 89 from under 25 US geographic areas. Participants were placed into cohorts based on the clinical history they reported. CDR3 length: 13 residues. CDR1 SGHTS and CDR2 YDEGEE come from the germline V gene. V was clipped by 3 bases and J by 7 bases; unmatched bases: 5. This receptor was taken from a middle-aged woman with acute COVID-19. V and J are TRBV5-8 and TRBJ2-5, with 8 bases matching TRBD2. Specimen: PBMCs or T cells enriched from blood (not recorded which). The CDR3 here is CASSWTSLGTQYF. As DNA, the CDR3 is TGTGCCAGCAGCTGGACTAGCTTAGGGACCCAGTACTTC.